This TCR beta chain was documented in a study of breast tumors, draining lymph nodes, adjacent tissues. Overall study results and limits: That most tumor T cells come from lymph nodes remained unproven.

TCRdb re-analysed the multiplex PCR reads in MiXCR, keeping a single row per CDR3 protein. The sample lists around 20,000 distinct CDR3 sequences; 32% were seen once. There are many counts of this clonotype. Its antigen remains unidentified. The CDR3 consists of 12 residues. Germline V gene sequence: CDR1 MNHNY, CDR2 SVGAGI (reference sequence). V lost 8 bases, J lost 0 bases, and 8 bases lay in between. V gene TRBV6-6 combines with J gene TRBJ2-7; no clear D gene. Sequences were obtained from breast tumor tissue. The clonotype was recovered from a female donor with breast cancer. Some clones in this sample may be carry-over from other donors' samples. CDR3 nucleotide sequence: TGTGCCAGCTCAATTAGCTCCTACGAGCAGTACTTC. Translated: CASSISSYEQYF.